This section outlines one T cell receptor beta chain sequence together with its context. The CDR3 runs 13 residues. Trimming pared 3 bases from V and 5 bases from J, leaving 11 bases between. Germline loops: CDR1 SGHDT, CDR2 YYEEEE. This sample was taken from a study of T cell responses to AZD1222 COVID-19 vaccine. Clones were sequenced by immunoSEQ multiplex PCR, and TCRdb holds only the in-frame ones, with some missing. The sample contains over 150,000 clones, just under 95% of which appear only once. The source of this sequence is an adult who received the MenACWY meningococcal vaccine as a control. This chain joins TRBV5-6 and TRBJ1-2; weak D call: TRBD1 (6 bases). The sequencing used peripheral blood, collected 28 days after the second dose of the MenACWY control vaccine. The chain's CDR3 is CASSSKQGYGYTF. The CDR3 DNA sequence: TGTGCCAGCAGCTCGAAACAGGGTTATGGCTACACCTTC.